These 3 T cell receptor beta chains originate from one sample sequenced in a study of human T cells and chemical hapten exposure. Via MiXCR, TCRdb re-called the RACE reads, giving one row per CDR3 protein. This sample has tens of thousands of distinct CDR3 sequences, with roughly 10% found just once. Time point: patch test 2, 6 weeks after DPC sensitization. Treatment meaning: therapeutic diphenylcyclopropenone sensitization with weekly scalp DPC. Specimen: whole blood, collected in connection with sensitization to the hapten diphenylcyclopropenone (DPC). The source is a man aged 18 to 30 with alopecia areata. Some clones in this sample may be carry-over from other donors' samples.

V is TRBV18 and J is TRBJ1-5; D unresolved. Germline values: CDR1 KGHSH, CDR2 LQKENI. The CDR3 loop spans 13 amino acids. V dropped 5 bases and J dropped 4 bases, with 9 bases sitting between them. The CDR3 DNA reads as TGTGCCAGCTCAGAAGGCAGTAATCAGCCCCAGCATTTT. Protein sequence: CASSEGSNQPQHF.

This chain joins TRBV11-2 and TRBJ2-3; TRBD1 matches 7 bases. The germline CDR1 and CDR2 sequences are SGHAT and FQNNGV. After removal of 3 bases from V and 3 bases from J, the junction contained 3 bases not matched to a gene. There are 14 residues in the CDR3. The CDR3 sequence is CASSFTGVTDTQYF. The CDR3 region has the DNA TGTGCCAGCAGCTTTACAGGGGTGACAGATACGCAGTATTTT.

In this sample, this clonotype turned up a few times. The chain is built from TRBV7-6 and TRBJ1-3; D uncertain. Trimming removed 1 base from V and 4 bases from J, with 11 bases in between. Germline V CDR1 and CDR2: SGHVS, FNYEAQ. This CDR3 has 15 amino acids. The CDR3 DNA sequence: TGTGCCAGCAGCTTAGGCAAGGGTTCGGGAAACACCATATATTTT. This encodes CASSLGKGSGNTIYF.